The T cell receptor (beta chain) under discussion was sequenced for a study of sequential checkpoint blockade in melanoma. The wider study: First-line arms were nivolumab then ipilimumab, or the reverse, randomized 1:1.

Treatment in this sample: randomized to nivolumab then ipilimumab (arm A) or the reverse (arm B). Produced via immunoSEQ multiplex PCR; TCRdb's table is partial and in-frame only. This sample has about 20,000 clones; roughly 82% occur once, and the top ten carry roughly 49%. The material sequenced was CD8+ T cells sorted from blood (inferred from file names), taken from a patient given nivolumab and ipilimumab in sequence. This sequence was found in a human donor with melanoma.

CDR3 DNA: TGTGCCAGCAGACGCAGTTTAGCGGGCAATGAGCAGTTCTTC. Amino acid sequence: CASRRSLAGNEQFF. The chain is built from TRBV28 and TRBJ2-1, with TRBD2 matching 7 bases. The CDR3 loop spans 14 amino acids. The J segment lost 6 bases and the V segment lost 6 bases, leaving 8 bases of the junction unmatched. From germline, CDR1 is MDHEN and CDR2 SYDVKM.